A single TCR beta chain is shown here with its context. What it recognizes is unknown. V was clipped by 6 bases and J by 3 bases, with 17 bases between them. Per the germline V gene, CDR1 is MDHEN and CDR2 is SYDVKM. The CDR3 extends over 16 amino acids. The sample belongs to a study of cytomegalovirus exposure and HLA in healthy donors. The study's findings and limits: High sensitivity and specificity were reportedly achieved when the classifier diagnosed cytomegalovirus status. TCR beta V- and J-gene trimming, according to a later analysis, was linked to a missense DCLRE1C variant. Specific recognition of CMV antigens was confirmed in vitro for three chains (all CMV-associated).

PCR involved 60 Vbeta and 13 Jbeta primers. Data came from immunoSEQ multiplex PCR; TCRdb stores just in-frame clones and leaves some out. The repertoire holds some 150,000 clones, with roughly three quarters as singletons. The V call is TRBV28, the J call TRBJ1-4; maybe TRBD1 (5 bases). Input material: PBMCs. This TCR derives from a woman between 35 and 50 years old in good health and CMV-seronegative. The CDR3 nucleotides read TGTGCCAGCAGCCCCGGGGGGGGGTCGGCTAATGAAAAACTGTTTTTT. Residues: CASSPGGGSANEKLFF.